The 9 T cell receptor beta chains below come from one sample, sequenced in a study of shared clonotypes between healthy human individuals (dated by TCRdb to 2020 to 2021). Libraries were constructed by the immunoSEQ multiplex PCR assay. TCRdb mirrors the immuneACCESS table, restricted to in-frame sequences. Some clones are absent from its copies; in checked studies, under half trace to an unresolved V gene, and the reason for the others is unknown. Counted in this sample were under 1,900,000 clones; less than 99% of them appeared once. The top ten clonotypes cover roughly 0.36% of the sample. The specimen sequenced was naive CD4+ T cells sorted from blood. What this sample's cell subset or site label stands for: CD45RA+ positively selected. These receptors originate from a young man in good health.

The rearrangement links TRBV10-3 to TRBJ2-1, with 9 positions matching TRBD2. This CDR3 is built from 15 residues. The germline CDR1 and CDR2 sequences are ENHRY and SYGVKD. V trimming: 7 bases; J trimming: 5 bases; junction bases outside the gene matches: 9. For the CDR3, the DNA is TGTGCCATCAACGCAGTAGCGGGAGCCCACAATGAGCAGTTCTTC. This translates into CAINAVAGAHNEQFF.

CDR3 sequence reads: CASSLVGNTGELFF. The CDR3 DNA reads TGTGCCAGCAGTTTAGTGGGGAACACCGGGGAGCTGTTTTTT. The chain combines TRBV28 with TRBJ2-2; D unresolved. V dropped 2 bases and J dropped 1 base, with 5 bases sitting between them. This CDR3 is built from 14 residues. From germline, CDR1 is MDHEN and CDR2 SYDVKM.

The chain links TRBV18 to TRBJ2-7, with TRBD2 identical over 14 bases. The germline CDR1 and CDR2 sequences are KGHSH and LQKENI. CDR3 length equals 15 residues. V lost 5 bases, J lost 7 bases, and 7 bases stayed unmatched. CDR3 sequence reads: CASSLGLAGVGEQYF. The CDR3, as DNA: TGTGCCAGCTCATTGGGACTAGCGGGAGTTGGAGAGCAGTACTTC.

The chain combines TRBV11-2 with TRBJ2-2, with D uncertain. Trimming cost V 5 bases and J 0 bases, with 13 bases left between them. In germline, CDR1 is SGHAT, CDR2 FQNNGV. The CDR3 consists of 16 residues. The CDR3 loop is CASSPSRLANTGELFF. As DNA, the CDR3 is TGTGCCAGCAGCCCCAGTCGCCTAGCGAACACCGGGGAGCTGTTTTTT.

V usage is TRBV5-5 and J usage is TRBJ1-3, with D possibly being TRBD1 (5 bases). This CDR3 has 15 amino acids. V was trimmed by 0 bases and J by 4 bases, leaving 11 bases between them. The germline CDR1 and CDR2 sequences are SGHKS and YYEKEE (reference sequence). The CDR3 spells CASSLAWGYGNTIYF. CDR3 DNA sequence: TGTGCCAGCAGCTTGGCTTGGGGCTACGGAAACACCATATATTTT. Complete variable domain (other parts from reference TRBV5-5 and TRBJ1-3): DAGVTQSPTHLIKTRGQQVTLRCSPISGHKSVSWYQQVLGQGPQFIFQYYEKEERGRGNFPDRFSARQFPNYSSELNVNALLLGDSALYLCASSLAWGYGNTIYFGEGSWLTVV.

This chain uses TRBV27 with TRBJ2-1, with unresolved D. V gave up 5 bases and J gave up 1 base, with 9 bases separating them. CDR3 length: 14 amino acids. Per the germline V gene, CDR1 is MNHEY and CDR2 is SMNVEV (reference sequence). In DNA form, the CDR3 reads TGTGCCAGCAGTCGATATAGGTCCTACAATGAGCAGTTCTTC. It translates to CASSRYRSYNEQFF.

V usage is TRBV4-2 and J usage is TRBJ2-3; 14 nucleotides agree with TRBD2. The CDR3 runs 16 residues. V shed 4 bases and J 3 bases; nucleotides not matched to a gene: 3. Per the germline V gene, CDR1 is LGHNA and CDR2 is YNFKEQ. The CDR3 region is CASSPGTSGRTDTQYF. The CDR3 DNA sequence: TGTGCCAGCAGCCCGGGGACTAGCGGGAGAACAGATACGCAGTATTTT.

The table lists this clone with a count of one. The sample holds other DNA sequences that translate to the same CDR3. V gene TRBV6-5 combines with J gene TRBJ2-7, with D perhaps being TRBD1 or TRBD2 (5 bases each). V dropped 0 bases and J dropped 1 base, with 10 bases sitting between them. The germline gives CDR1 MNHEY, CDR2 SVGAGI. The CDR3 is 15 residues long. In DNA, the CDR3 is TGTGCCAGCAGTTACTCTGGGACGTCTTCCTACGAGCAGTACTTC. Its translation is CASSYSGTSSYEQYF.

The V gene is TRBV28, the J gene TRBJ2-1; a weak D match, TRBD2 (6 bases). V was clipped by 5 bases and J by 2 bases, with 13 bases between them. This CDR3 comprises 15 residues. From germline, CDR1 is MDHEN and CDR2 SYDVKM. In nucleotides, the CDR3 is TGTGCCAGCAGTCCTCGGGGGATAACCTACAATGAGCAGTTCTTC. Translating gives CASSPRGITYNEQFF.